Included here is one T cell receptor beta chain sequence, with context. Data came from immunoSEQ multiplex PCR; TCRdb stores just in-frame clones and leaves some out. The table has more than 95,000 clones, roughly 82% seen once; the top ten hold roughly a quarter. Germline assignment: CDR1 MNHEY and CDR2 SVGAGI. The CDR3 covers 14 residues. V lost 6 bases, J lost 2 bases, and 12 bases lay in between. This specimen belongs to a study of blood T cell repertoires in COVID-19. Study context: From T cells, B-cell-depleted T cells, or PBMCs came the material, which was cDNA or gDNA.

Sequencing used peripheral blood. The J gene is TRBJ2-3, the V gene TRBV6-5, with a weak D call TRBD1 (7 bases). This TCR came from a man in his fifties or sixties with acute or convalescent COVID-19. CDR3 nucleotides: TGTGCCAGCAGCAGGGGGACTTACACAGATACGCAGTATTTT. Amino acid sequence: CASSRGTYTDTQYF.